This T cell receptor (beta chain) is from a study of cytomegalovirus exposure and HLA in healthy donors. The study, taken as a whole, reports: The authors confirmed in vitro that a few CMV-associated chains were specific for CMV antigens.

CDR3 length: 13 residues. CDR1 and CDR2 (germline): GTSNPN, SVGIG (reference sequence). V lost 4 bases and J 3 bases, leaving 11 bases between the germline ends. The PCR used 60 Vbeta and 13 Jbeta primers. TCRdb keeps only in-frame clones here, not all; method: immunoSEQ multiplex PCR. Among some 250,000 clones listed, around 76% were seen once. As to this clone: Its antigen is undetermined.

The rearrangement uses TRBV30 and TRBJ2-3; maybe TRBD2 (6 bases). The sequenced sample was PBMCs. The source of this sequence is a woman between 40 and 50 years old in good health and CMV-seropositive. The CDR3 loop is CAWIGLATDTQYF. The DNA of the CDR3 is TGTGCCTGGATCGGGCTAGCGACAGATACGCAGTATTTT.